This T cell receptor (beta chain) comes out of a study of cytomegalovirus exposure and HLA in healthy donors. Study-wide points: Productive status was seen about 90% or about 30% of the time for most TCR beta V segments in an earlier analysis.

The PCR ran on 60 Vbeta and 13 Jbeta primers. TCRdb's copy holds only in-frame clones and misses some; the assay was immunoSEQ multiplex PCR. The sample contains approximately 200,000 clones, roughly 84% of which appear only once. The CDR3 contains 14 residues. Trimming removed 4 bases at V and 6 bases at J, with 15 bases between. Germline V gene lookup returns CDR1 LNHNV and CDR2 YYDKDF (reference sequence). In the case of this clone: The antigen is unknown.

The source material was PBMCs. The TCR sequence derives from a girl aged 10 to 17 in good health and CMV-seronegative. J is TRBJ1-2 and V is TRBV15; D possibly corresponds to TRBD1 (5 bases). CDR3 DNA: TGTGCCACCAGCAAGCTCGACAGTGTCAATGGCTACACCTTC. This encodes CATSKLDSVNGYTF.